This T cell receptor beta chain was captured by sequencing in a study of OX40 agonist ivuxolimab in advanced cancers. Study details: Patients were about 83% male with ages roughly 20 to 90, mean about 65. Of the patients, three showed partial responses, one with hepatocellular carcinoma and two with cutaneous melanoma.

Libraries were prepared by immunoSEQ multiplex PCR; TCRdb keeps only in-frame clonotypes and omits some of them. There are about 53,000 clones in the sample; almost 85% occur only once, and under 5.5% lies in the top ten. Germline V gene sequence: CDR1 SGHTA, CDR2 FQGNSA. The CDR3 is made up of 16 amino acids. V shed 4 bases and J shed 1 base, with 17 bases lying between them. About this clone: Its antigen is still unknown.

Study-level points and caveats: Expanded clones were, on average, more numerous among CD8+ T cells than CD4+. Some of the nonresponding patients also showed low levels of normalized T-cell clonal expansion.

This sequence joins TRBV7-2 and TRBJ2-7; tentatively, D is TRBD1 or TRBD2 (5 bases each). Here the sequenced sample was CD4+ or CD8+ T cells sorted from blood, taken in a trial of the OX40 agonist ivuxolimab. This receptor was identified in an adult with an advanced solid tumor such as melanoma, head and neck, liver or kidney cancer. CDR3 sequence: CASSYIAGTGSYEQYF. The CDR3 bases are TGTGCCAGCAGCTATATTGCCGGGACGGGGTCCTACGAGCAGTACTTC.